The rows below give T cell receptor beta chains drawn from one sample of a study of cytomegalovirus exposure and HLA in healthy donors. Profiling relied on immunoSEQ multiplex PCR, and the TCRdb table lists in-frame clones only, not all of them. The repertoire holds about 130,000 clones, with roughly 75% as singletons. The sequenced material came from PBMCs. Receptors were obtained from a female donor in good health and CMV-seronegative. The CDR3 runs from the conserved cysteine through the conserved F or W. The D gene is left open where the match is weak. The size entry is marked missing in some rows and otherwise reads once, few, many or a size class.

>once|-|TRBJ1-5|TRBV30
CAWSGVEQIKQPQHF
TGTGCCTGGAGTGGGGTTGAACAGATTAAACAGCCCCAGCATTTT
>-|TRBD1|TRBJ1-4|TRBV30
CAWSVLTGRGEKLFF
TGTGCCTGGAGTGTCCTGACAGGGCGCGGTGAAAAACTGTTTTTT
>-|-|TRBJ2-2|TRBV5-6
CASSLLRPVWANTGELFF
TGTGCCAGCAGCTTGCTGAGGCCCGTGTGGGCGAACACCGGGGAGCTGTTTTTT
>few|-|TRBJ1-2|TRBV27
CASSFTRDIANYGYTF
TGTGCCAGCAGTTTCACCCGGGACATTGCTAACTATGGCTACACCTTC
>-|-|TRBJ1-6|TRBV7-9
CASSLGSGDNSPLHF
TGTGCCAGCAGCTTAGGTTCCGGGGATAATTCACCCCTCCACTTT
>-|-|TRBJ2-1|TRBV19
CASIDIGHHNEQFF
TGTGCCAGTATCGACATAGGCCATCACAATGAGCAGTTCTTC
>-|-|TRBJ1-5|TRBV19
CASSETVSNQPQHF
TGTGCCAGTAGTGAAACAGTTAGCAATCAGCCCCAGCATTTT
>-|TRBD2|TRBJ2-5|TRBV27
CASSLSIGTSGRGQETQYF
TGTGCCAGCAGTTTATCCATCGGGACTAGCGGGAGGGGTCAAGAGACCCAGTACTTC
>-|-|TRBJ2-1|TRBV9
CASSADSLTYNEQFF
TGTGCCAGCAGCGCGGACTCACTAACCTACAATGAGCAGTTCTTC
>once|-|TRBJ2-1|TRBV11-2
CASSDRGSSYNEQFF
TGTGCCAGCAGCGATAGAGGTAGCTCCTACAATGAGCAGTTCTTC
>-|-|TRBJ2-1|TRBV6-6
CASSYEAGEQFF
TGTGCCAGCAGTTACGAGGCGGGTGAGCAGTTCTTC
>-|TRBD1|TRBJ2-7|TRBV6-1
CASSGATGGFYEQYF
TGTGCCAGCAGTGGAGCGACAGGGGGTTTCTACGAGCAGTACTTC
>-|-|TRBJ1-2|TRBV9
CASSTSYGYTF
TGTGCCAGCAGCACCAGCTATGGCTACACCTTC
>-|-|TRBJ2-7|TRBV7-2
CASSPHRAGEQYF
TGTGCCAGCAGCCCCCACAGGGCCGGCGAGCAGTACTTC
>-|TRBD1|TRBJ2-5|TRBV7-9
CASSLDGDSLQETQYF
TGTGCCAGCAGCTTAGATGGGGACAGCCTACAAGAGACCCAGTACTTC
>-|-|TRBJ2-3|TRBV27
CASNPVVGGRDTQYF
TGTGCCAGCAACCCCGTCGTGGGGGGTAGAGATACGCAGTATTTT
>-|-|TRBJ1-1|TRBV19
CASKRGRNTEAFF
TGTGCCAGTAAAAGAGGGAGGAACACTGAAGCTTTCTTT
>-|TRBD2|TRBJ2-1|TRBV10-1
CASNGTAGVCEQFF
TGCGCCAGCAACGGTACAGCGGGAGTGTGTGAGCAGTTCTTC
>once|TRBD1|TRBJ2-7|TRBV6-5
CASSATGERNYEQYF
TGTGCCAGCAGTGCGACAGGGGAGAGAAACTACGAGCAGTACTTC
>-|-|TRBJ1-1|TRBV7-6
CASSLQSNTEAFF
TGTGCCAGCAGTTTGCAGTCGAACACTGAAGCTTTCTTT